The sequence of this T cell receptor beta chain was determined in a study of Graves' ophthalmopathy and Graves' hyperthyroidism. Regarding the study as a whole: Predictions made by the model for ophthalmopathy progression reached 65% to 71% sensitivity and roughly 79% specificity.

The CDR3 spans 14 residues. Germline CDR1 is MDHEN and CDR2 is SYDVKM. Unmatched junction bases numbered 10, after V lost 5 bases and J lost 6 bases. Isolation of PBMCs was performed using 9.5 to 10 ml of fresh peripheral blood. The study amplified TCR beta CDR3 regions using RNA transcripts. Second-round multiplex PCR came after first-round RT-PCR with HTBI primers. TCRdb reprocessed the multiplex PCR reads with MiXCR, giving one entry per CDR3 protein. Of about 400,000 distinct CDR3 sequences in the sample, 21% were seen once. For this clonotype: Its target is not known.

V and J are TRBV28 and TRBJ2-7; the match to TRBD2 covers 7 bases. The receptor's source is a woman under 30 with stable Graves' hyperthyroidism. Sequenced material: peripheral blood. The CDR3 coding sequence is TGTGCCAGCAGTCTCCCCCCAGCGGGAATCGAGCAGTACTTC. Protein product: CASSLPPAGIEQYF.